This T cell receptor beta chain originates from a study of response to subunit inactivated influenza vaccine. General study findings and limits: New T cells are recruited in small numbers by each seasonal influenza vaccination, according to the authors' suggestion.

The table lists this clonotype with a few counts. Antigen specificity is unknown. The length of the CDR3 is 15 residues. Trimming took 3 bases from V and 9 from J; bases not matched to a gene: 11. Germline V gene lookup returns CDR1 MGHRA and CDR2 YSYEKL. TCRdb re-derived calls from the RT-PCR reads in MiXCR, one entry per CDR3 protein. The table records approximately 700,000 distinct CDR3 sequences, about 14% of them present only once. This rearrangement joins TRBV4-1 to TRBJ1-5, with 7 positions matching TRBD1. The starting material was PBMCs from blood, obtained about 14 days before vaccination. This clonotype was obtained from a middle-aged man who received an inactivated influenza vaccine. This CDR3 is CASSQLGTVEAPQHF. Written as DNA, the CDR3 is TGCGCCAGCAGCCAGCTAGGGACAGTCGAGGCGCCCCAGCATTTT.